This T cell receptor (beta chain) was captured by sequencing in a study of blood T cell repertoires in COVID-19. The CDR3 contains 15 residues. CDR1 and CDR2 from the germline V gene are SGHNT and YYREEE (reference sequence). V shed 0 bases and J 5 bases; nucleotides not matched to a gene: 4. Here immunoSEQ multiplex PCR was the method, and the copy in TCRdb shows in-frame clones only, minus some. This sample carries about 410,000 clones, about 88% of them seen once, and the ten largest clones take under 2%. Sequencing used peripheral blood. The receptor was derived from a woman in her 40s with COVID-19, enrolled during active disease. This rearrangement joins TRBV5-4 to TRBJ1-4; 7 bases line up with TRBD1. The CDR3 spells CASSLGGQRNEKLFF. The CDR3 bases are TGTGCCAGCAGCTTGGGGGGACAGCGGAATGAAAAACTGTTTTTT. The variable domain in full, completed from reference TRBV5-4 and TRBJ1-4, reads ETGVTQSPTHLIKTRGQQVTLRCSSQSGHNTVSWYQQALGQGPQFIFQYYREEENGRGNFPPRFSGLQFPNYSSELNVNALELDDSALYLCASSLGGQRNEKLFFGSGTQLSVL.